Following are 8 T cell receptor beta chains from one sample sequenced in a study of metastatic and nonmetastatic thyroid tumors. MiXCR reprocessed the PCR reads for TCRdb. The sample holds around 15,000 clones, roughly 29% seen once. Patients had received no treatment of any kind before thyroid surgery. Source material: tumor tissue. These receptors were collected from a male donor with papillary thyroid cancer or a benign thyroid nodule (not recorded which). Some clones in this sample may be carry-over from other donors' samples.

This clone was found many times. This chain links TRBV20-1 with TRBJ2-1, with 9 bases lining up with TRBD2. The CDR3 has 13 residues. Per the germline V gene, CDR1 is DFQATT and CDR2 is SNEGSKA (reference sequence). The DNA for the CDR3 is TGCAGCACAACCGGGACTAGCAGGTTTGAGCAGTTCTTC. The encoded protein is CSTTGTSRFEQFF.

The rearrangement links TRBV3-1 to TRBJ2-3; D remains unclear. The V and J ends lost 3 bases and 0 bases respectively, with 10 bases between them. Germline CDR1 LGHDT, CDR2 YNNKEL (reference sequence). This CDR3 contains 15 residues. CDR3 loop: CASSQLPGSTDTQYF. The CDR3 bases are TGTGCCAGCAGCCAGCTCCCCGGAAGCACAGATACGCAGTATTTT.

A note on this clone: This could be a read error, since a much larger clone is one nucleotide away. The sample carries other DNA sequences with the same CDR3. The chain employs TRBV7-3 and TRBJ2-5, with D possibly being TRBD1 (6 bases). Germline V gene sequence: CDR1 SGHTA, CDR2 FQGTGA. The CDR3 consists of 13 residues. The ends were cut back, 4 bases at V and 8 bases at J, with 14 bases in the middle. The CDR3, as DNA: TGTGCCAGCAGCTATTCAGGGGAAGGTACCCAGTACTTC. This gives the protein CASSYSGEGTQYF.

In regard to this clone: The germline gene is not matched at one end of the junction; a read error may be the cause. This chain uses TRBV24-1 with TRBJ1-2; 10 bases map to TRBD1. Germline V gene sequence: CDR1 KGHDR, CDR2 SFDVKD. The CDR3 has 14 residues. The CDR3 DNA sequence: TGTGCGACCAGCGGGACAGGGGAGAACTATGGCTACACCTTC. Protein product: CATSGTGENYGYTF.

In this sample, this clone turned up many times. A much bigger clone sits one base away, suggesting this may be a read error. V and J are TRBV2 and TRBJ1-5; 7 nucleotides match TRBD1. Germline CDR1 is SNHLY and CDR2 is FYNNEI. This CDR3 is built from 16 residues. The CDR3 loop is CAGRGTRGPTDQPQHF. DNA for the CDR3: TGTGCCGGCAGGGGGACGCGGGGGCCGACAGATCAGCCCCAGCATTTT.

The V gene is TRBV11-2, the J gene TRBJ2-7; a weak D match, TRBD2 (6 bases). Trimming removed 2 bases at V and 1 base at J, with 9 bases between. In germline, CDR1 is SGHAT, CDR2 FQNNGV. There are 14 residues in the CDR3. CDR3 nucleotides: TGTGCCAGCAGCTTAACACTAGCTTCCTACGAGCAGTACTTC. Its protein is CASSLTLASYEQYF.

This clone has a count of ten or more. The CDR3 reads CASSGTRLNTEAFF. In nucleotides, the CDR3 is TGTGCCAGCAGTGGGACACGGCTTAACACTGAAGCTTTCTTT. The chain is built from TRBV2 and TRBJ1-1, with D possibly TRBD1 on 5 matching bases. Germline CDR1 reads SNHLY; CDR2 reads FYNNEI. The CDR3 sequence is 14 residues long. Trimming took off 4 bases at V and 2 bases at J, with 11 bases between the two ends.

This clone occurred many times. The gene calls are TRBV9 and TRBJ1-6; no clear D. V was clipped by 3 bases and J by 6 bases, with 10 bases between them. This CDR3 region has 14 residues. From germline, CDR1 is SGDLS and CDR2 YYNGEE. CDR3 sequence reads: CASSGGRRNSPLHF. The DNA of the CDR3 is TGTGCCAGCAGCGGCGGCAGGCGTAATTCACCCCTCCACTTT.